This is a list of T cell receptor beta chains from one sample in a study of blood T cell repertoires in COVID-19. Some clones are missing from TCRdb's copy, which holds only in-frame ones; the method was immunoSEQ multiplex PCR. The data hold 310,000 or so clones, with about 86% observed a single time. Sequenced: peripheral blood. Receptor source: a woman aged 25 to 39 who had recovered from COVID-19. CDR3s include the opening cysteine and the closing phenylalanine or tryptophan. Fields, in order: J gene, clone size, D gene, V gene, CDR3 protein, CDR3 DNA. D genes are given only for firm matches. Not all rows give a size; the values are once, few, many and, for expanded clones, a class.

j_gene: TRBJ1-6; abundance: NA; d_gene: NA; v_gene: TRBV18; CDR3aa: CASSPDLGGTPLHF; CDR3nt: TGTGCCAGCTCACCGGACCTTGGCGGGACACCCCTCCACTTT
j_gene: TRBJ1-3; abundance: NA; d_gene: NA; v_gene: TRBV2; CDR3aa: CASRVESSGNTIYF; CDR3nt: TGTGCCAGCAGGGTTGAGAGCTCTGGAAACACCATATATTTT
j_gene: TRBJ2-7; abundance: NA; d_gene: TRBD2; v_gene: TRBV5-1; CDR3aa: CASSSGLAGGSYEQYF; CDR3nt: TGCGCCAGCAGCTCCGGACTAGCGGGGGGCTCCTACGAGCAGTACTTC
j_gene: TRBJ1-2; abundance: NA; d_gene: TRBD1; v_gene: TRBV4-1; CDR3aa: CASSLRDRGVYGYTF; CDR3nt: TGCGCCAGCAGCCTTCGGGACAGGGGAGTTTATGGCTACACCTTC
j_gene: TRBJ1-1; abundance: NA; d_gene: NA; v_gene: TRBV27; CDR3aa: CASSPGLQTEAFF; CDR3nt: TGTGCCAGCAGTCCAGGGTTACAAACTGAAGCTTTCTTT
j_gene: TRBJ2-6; abundance: NA; d_gene: NA; v_gene: TRBV5-1; CDR3aa: CASSLAGGSPGGANVLTF; CDR3nt: TGCGCCAGCAGCTTGGCCGGGGGTTCCCCGGGAGGGGCCAACGTCCTGACTTTC
j_gene: TRBJ1-6; abundance: NA; d_gene: TRBD1; v_gene: TRBV7-2; CDR3aa: CASSADRGGGNSPLHF; CDR3nt: TGTGCCAGCAGCGCCGACAGGGGAGGGGGTAATTCACCCCTCCACTTT
j_gene: TRBJ2-5; abundance: NA; d_gene: TRBD2; v_gene: TRBV19; CDR3aa: CASSMGLGVKTQYF; CDR3nt: TGTGCCAGTAGTATGGGACTAGGAGTAAAGACCCAGTACTTC
j_gene: TRBJ1-2; abundance: NA; d_gene: TRBD1; v_gene: TRBV11-2; CDR3aa: CASSHLTGTGYGYTF; CDR3nt: TGTGCCAGCAGCCACCTCACCGGGACAGGCTATGGCTACACCTTC
j_gene: TRBJ1-2; abundance: NA; d_gene: TRBD1; v_gene: TRBV27; CDR3aa: CASGDRVDGYTF; CDR3nt: TGTGCCAGCGGGGACAGGGTTGATGGCTACACCTTC
j_gene: TRBJ2-5; abundance: few; d_gene: NA; v_gene: TRBV15; CDR3aa: CATSRVSGTQYF; CDR3nt: TGTGCCACCAGCAGAGTGAGTGGGACCCAGTACTTC
j_gene: TRBJ2-3; abundance: NA; d_gene: TRBD2; v_gene: TRBV28; CDR3aa: CASSWEAGVGIGTQYF; CDR3nt: TGTGCCAGCAGTTGGGAAGCGGGAGTAGGGATTGGTACGCAGTATTTT
j_gene: TRBJ1-5; abundance: NA; d_gene: NA; v_gene: TRBV4-1; CDR3aa: CASSQVINQPQHF; CDR3nt: TGCGCCAGCAGCCAAGTTATCAATCAGCCCCAGCATTTT
j_gene: TRBJ1-1; abundance: NA; d_gene: NA; v_gene: TRBV5-4; CDR3aa: CASSPQGRDTEAFF; CDR3nt: TGTGCCAGCAGCCCACAGGGCCGGGACACTGAAGCTTTCTTT
j_gene: TRBJ1-2; abundance: NA; d_gene: NA; v_gene: TRBV2; CDR3aa: CASSYEGYTF; CDR3nt: TGTGCCAGCAGTTACGAGGGCTACACCTTC